This is a list of T cell receptor beta chains from one sample in a study of CD8+ T cells in alopecia areata. The repertoire was sequenced with immunoSEQ multiplex PCR; TCRdb's copy has only in-frame clones and lacks some. The sample lists around 140,000 clones, around 49% occurring once. Material: CD4+ T cells sorted from blood, obtained at week 0. These receptors all come from a human donor with alopecia areata. CDR3s include the opening cysteine and the closing phenylalanine or tryptophan. A D gene is named only where the DNA matches it firmly. The size field is filled for only some rows; it gives once, few, many or a size class.

J gene,D gene,V gene,clone size,CDR3 protein,CDR3 DNA
TRBJ1-1,.,TRBV27,.,CASSPLPWRMNTEAFF,TGTGCCAGCAGTCCCCTCCCCTGGCGGATGAACACTGAAGCTTTCTTT
TRBJ2-5,.,TRBV29-1,.,CSVEDVGHPKTIPETQYF,TGCAGCGTTGAAGATGTGGGACACCCAAAAACAATCCCGGAGACCCAGTACTTC
TRBJ1-1,.,TRBV7-9,.,CASSRQAGNTEAFF,TGTGCCAGCAGCCGACAGGCGGGGAACACTGAAGCTTTCTTT
TRBJ2-3,TRBD2,TRBV6-1,.,CASSEPAGVGADTQYF,TGTGCCAGCAGTGAACCAGCGGGAGTGGGAGCAGATACGCAGTATTTT
TRBJ2-7,.,TRBV20-1,once,CSAPQSEQYF,TGCAGTGCCCCTCAATCCGAGCAGTACTTC
TRBJ2-1,TRBD2,TRBV10-3,.,CAISVGGRAMNEQFF,TGTGCCATCAGTGTAGGCGGGAGGGCCATGAATGAGCAGTTCTTC
TRBJ2-1,TRBD2,TRBV30,once,CAWNKVLVAGVNNEQFF,TGTGCCTGGAACAAGGTCTTGGTAGCGGGAGTTAACAATGAGCAGTTCTTC
TRBJ2-5,.,TRBV2,.,CASRETEETQYF,TGTGCCAGCAGGGAGACGGAAGAGACCCAGTACTTC
TRBJ2-7,.,TRBV18,.,CASSLRDPTGYHEQYF,TGTGCCAGCTCACTCAGAGATCCTACAGGGTACCACGAGCAGTACTTC
TRBJ1-5,.,TRBV19,.,CASSTTGGNQPQHF,TGTGCCAGTAGTACTACAGGCGGCAATCAGCCCCAGCATTTT
TRBJ2-3,TRBD2,TRBV4-1,few,CASSQGGLVTDTQYF,TGCGCCAGCAGCCAAGGGGGACTAGTTACAGATACGCAGTATTTT
TRBJ2-3,.,TRBV6-5,few,CASRSGTPSTDTQYF,TGTGCCAGCAGATCCGGGACGCCTAGCACAGATACGCAGTATTTT
TRBJ2-2,.,TRBV2,few,CAGGRTSNTGELFF,TGTGCCGGGGGTAGGACTTCTAACACCGGGGAGCTGTTTTTT
TRBJ2-7,TRBD1,TRBV2,.,CAGTGGYPYEQYF,TGTGCCGGCACAGGGGGCTATCCCTACGAGCAGTACTTC
TRBJ1-5,.,TRBV29-1,.,CSVRDSSGQPQHF,TGCAGCGTGAGGGACTCGTCGGGTCAGCCCCAGCATTTT
TRBJ2-1,.,TRBV29-1,.,CSVFSSASYNEQFF,TGCAGCGTTTTTTCTAGCGCCTCCTACAATGAGCAGTTCTTC
TRBJ1-2,TRBD1,TRBV29-1,.,CSASRDSYGYTF,TGCAGCGCCTCCCGGGACAGCTATGGCTACACCTTC
TRBJ2-1,.,TRBV30,.,CAWSPGRQGVSGRYNEQFF,TGTGCCTGGAGTCCAGGGAGACAGGGGGTCAGCGGGAGGTACAATGAGCAGTTCTTC
TRBJ2-3,.,TRBV7-3,.,CASSLMGGATDTQYF,TGTGCCAGCAGCTTAATGGGGGGCGCGACAGATACGCAGTATTTT
TRBJ2-7,.,TRBV5-1,.,CASSLELSYEQYF,TGCGCCAGCAGCTTGGAGCTCTCATACGAGCAGTACTTC
TRBJ2-1,.,TRBV7-9,few,CASSPGRNEQFF,TGTGCCAGCAGCCCCGGCAGAAATGAGCAGTTCTTC
TRBJ2-7,.,TRBV5-1,many,CASSRENGEQYF,TGCGCCAGCAGCCGCGAAAATGGCGAGCAGTACTTC
TRBJ2-1,.,TRBV28,.,CASSYFTGSVNEQFF,TGTGCCAGCAGTTACTTCACGGGAAGTGTCAATGAGCAGTTCTTC
TRBJ2-1,.,TRBV5-1,once,CASSLLLSAYNEQFF,TGCGCCAGCAGCTTGCTTCTTTCGGCCTACAATGAGCAGTTCTTC
TRBJ1-1,.,TRBV30,.,CAWSPTVNTEAFF,TGTGCCTGGAGTCCGACAGTGAACACTGAAGCTTTCTTT
TRBJ1-1,.,TRBV29-1,few,CSVAGPGSSEAFF,TGCAGCGTTGCTGGTCCCGGGTCCTCTGAAGCTTTCTTT
TRBJ2-7,TRBD2,TRBV4-3,.,CASSQSEREGYEQYF,TGCGCCAGCAGCCAAAGTGAGCGGGAGGGCTACGAGCAGTACTTC
TRBJ2-6,TRBD1,TRBV2,.,CASSPRTGQESSGANVLTF,TGTGCCAGCAGTCCAAGGACGGGACAGGAGAGTTCTGGGGCCAACGTCCTGACTTTC
TRBJ1-5,.,TRBV19,.,CASSIQSAGYPSHF,TGTGCCAGTAGTATCCAATCCGCAGGGTATCCGTCTCATTTT
TRBJ1-5,.,TRBV27,.,CASSSTPRGGGPQHF,TGTGCCAGCAGTTCGACCCCGAGGGGAGGGGGGCCCCAGCATTTT
TRBJ2-7,TRBD2,TRBV20-1,.,CTIEAGEYF,TGCACCATCGAAGCGGGAGAATACTTC
TRBJ1-2,.,TRBV14,.,CASSQGGGYGYTF,TGTGCCAGCAGCCAAGGGGGAGGCTATGGCTACACCTTC
TRBJ2-5,.,TRBV15,.,CATSRDFERKRVQETQYF,TGTGCCACCAGCAGAGATTTCGAACGAAAACGGGTCCAAGAGACCCAGTACTTC
TRBJ2-3,.,TRBV9,.,CASAPGPTDTQYF,TGTGCCAGCGCACCCGGCCCCACAGATACGCAGTATTTT
TRBJ2-5,TRBD2,TRBV19,.,CASSIGGLAETQYF,TGTGCCAGTAGTATAGGAGGACTAGCGGAGACCCAGTACTTC
TRBJ1-3,TRBD1,TRBV29-1,.,CSVKVGTDGGNTIYF,TGCAGCGTCAAGGTTGGGACAGACGGTGGAAACACCATATATTTT
TRBJ1-1,TRBD1,TRBV27,.,CASSVGQGARTEAFF,TGTGCCAGCAGTGTGGGGCAGGGGGCGAGGACTGAAGCTTTCTTT
TRBJ1-1,.,TRBV30,.,CAWTAYTEAFF,TGTGCCTGGACAGCCTACACTGAAGCTTTCTTT
TRBJ1-2,.,TRBV2,.,CASRKDSPYGYTF,TGTGCCAGCAGAAAGGACAGCCCATATGGCTACACCTTC
TRBJ2-7,.,TRBV4-1,.,CASSRETLDYEQYF,TGCGCCAGCAGCCGAGAGACACTGGACTACGAGCAGTACTTC
TRBJ1-2,.,TRBV18,.,CASSPTWPADYGYTF,TGTGCCAGCTCACCGACCTGGCCAGCGGACTATGGCTACACCTTC
TRBJ2-5,.,TRBV28,.,CASLGGQETQYF,TGTGCCAGTCTTGGGGGGCAAGAGACCCAGTACTTC
TRBJ1-1,TRBD1,TRBV29-1,few,CSVPGQVLFSEAFF,TGCAGCGTTCCCGGACAGGTACTCTTTTCTGAAGCTTTCTTT
TRBJ2-2,.,TRBV5-1,once,CASSLPATGELFF,TGCGCCAGCAGCTTACCTGCGACAGGGGAGCTGTTTTTT
TRBJ2-3,.,TRBV2,few,CASHARQVSTDTQYF,TGTGCCAGCCACGCACGACAGGTTTCCACAGATACGCAGTATTTT
TRBJ2-5,TRBD1,TRBV2,.,CASNRDRQETQYF,TGTGCCAGCAATCGGGACAGACAAGAGACCCAGTACTTC